This T cell receptor beta chain was obtained from a study of cytomegalovirus exposure and HLA in healthy donors. Study-wide context: The Caucasian-associated ancestry cluster held 65% to 85% of roughly 370 genotyped donors. Study-wide points: Immune exposure was documented only through CMV serostatus. The CMV antigen specificity of a few CMV-associated chains was confirmed through in vitro analysis. A later analysis reportedly identified an Asian-associated ancestry cluster as carrying fewer N-insertions than the roughly 600-donor mean.

CDR3 size: 12 residues. V lost 0 bases to trimming and J lost 11 bases, with 10 bases between them. CDR1 is SEHNR and CDR2 is FQNEAQ in the germline V gene (reference sequence). In the PCR, 60 Vbeta and 13 Jbeta primers were used. The method was immunoSEQ multiplex PCR; TCRdb's version includes in-frame clones alone and lacks a portion of them. Of approximately 58,000 clones listed, around 83% are singletons. On this clone itself: The antigen remains unidentified.

Sequencing was done on a sample of PBMCs. The J gene is TRBJ1-1, the V gene TRBV7-9; possible D gene TRBD1, 6 bases. This sequence originates from a man younger than 45 in good health and CMV-seronegative. CDR3 sequence (DNA): TGTGCCAGCAGCTTAGCCCGCAGGGGCGCTTTCTTT. As protein: CASSLARRGAFF.